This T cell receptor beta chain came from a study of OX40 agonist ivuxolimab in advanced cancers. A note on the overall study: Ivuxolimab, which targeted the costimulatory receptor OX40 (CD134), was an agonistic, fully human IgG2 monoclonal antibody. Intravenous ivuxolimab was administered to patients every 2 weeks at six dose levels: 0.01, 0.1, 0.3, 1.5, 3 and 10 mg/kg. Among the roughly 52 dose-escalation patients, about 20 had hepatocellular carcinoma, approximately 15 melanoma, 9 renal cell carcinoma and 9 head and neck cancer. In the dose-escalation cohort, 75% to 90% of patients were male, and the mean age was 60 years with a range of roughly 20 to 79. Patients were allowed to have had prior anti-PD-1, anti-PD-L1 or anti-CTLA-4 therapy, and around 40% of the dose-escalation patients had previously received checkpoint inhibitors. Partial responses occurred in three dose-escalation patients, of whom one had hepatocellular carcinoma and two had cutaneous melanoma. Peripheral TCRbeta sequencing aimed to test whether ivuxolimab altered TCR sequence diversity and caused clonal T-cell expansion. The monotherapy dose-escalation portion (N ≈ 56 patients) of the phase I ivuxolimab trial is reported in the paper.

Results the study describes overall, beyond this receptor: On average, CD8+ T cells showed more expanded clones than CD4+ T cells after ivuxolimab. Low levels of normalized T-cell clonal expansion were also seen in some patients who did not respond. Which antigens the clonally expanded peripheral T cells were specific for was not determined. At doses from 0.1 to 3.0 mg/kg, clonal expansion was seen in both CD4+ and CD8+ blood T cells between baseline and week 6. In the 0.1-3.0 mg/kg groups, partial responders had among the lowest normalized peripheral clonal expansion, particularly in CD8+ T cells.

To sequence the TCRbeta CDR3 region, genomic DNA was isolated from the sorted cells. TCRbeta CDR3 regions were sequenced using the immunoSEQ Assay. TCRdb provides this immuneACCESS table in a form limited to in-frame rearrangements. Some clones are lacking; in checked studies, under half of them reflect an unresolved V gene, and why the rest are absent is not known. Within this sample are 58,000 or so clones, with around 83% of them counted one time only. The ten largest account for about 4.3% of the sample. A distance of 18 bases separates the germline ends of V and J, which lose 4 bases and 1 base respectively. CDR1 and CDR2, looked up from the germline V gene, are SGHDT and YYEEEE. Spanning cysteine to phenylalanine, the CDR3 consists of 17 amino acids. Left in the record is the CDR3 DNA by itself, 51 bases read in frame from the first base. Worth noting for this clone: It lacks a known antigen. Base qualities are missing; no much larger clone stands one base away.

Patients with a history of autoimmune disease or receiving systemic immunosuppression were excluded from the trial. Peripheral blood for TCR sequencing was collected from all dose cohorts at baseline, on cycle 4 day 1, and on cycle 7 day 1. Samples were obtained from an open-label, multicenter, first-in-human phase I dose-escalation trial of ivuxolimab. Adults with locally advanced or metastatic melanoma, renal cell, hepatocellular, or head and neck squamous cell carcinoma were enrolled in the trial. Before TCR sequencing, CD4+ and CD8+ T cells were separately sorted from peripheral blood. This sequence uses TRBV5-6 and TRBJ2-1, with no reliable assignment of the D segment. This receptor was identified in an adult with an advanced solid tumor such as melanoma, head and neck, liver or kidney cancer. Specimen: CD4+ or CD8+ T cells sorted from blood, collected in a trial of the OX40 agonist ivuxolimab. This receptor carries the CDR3 CASSHSPNGYSYNEQFF. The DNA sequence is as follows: TGTGCCAGCAGCCACTCGCCCAACGGTTATTCCTACAATGAGCAGTTCTTC.